This passage covers 17 T cell receptor beta chains from one sample sequenced in a study of blood T cell repertoires in COVID-19. Only in-frame clones appear in the TCRdb table, and some are missing; sequencing was by immunoSEQ multiplex PCR. The sample includes some 220,000 clones, 75% to 85% of them seen just once. The sequenced material came from peripheral blood. The receptors stem from a man aged 50 or older with active or convalescent COVID-19.

The chain uses TRBV7-9 and TRBJ2-1; D might be TRBD1 (6 bases). Trimming removed 3 bases at V and 7 bases at J, with 10 bases between. Germline V gene lookup returns CDR1 SEHNR and CDR2 FQNEAQ (reference sequence). CDR3 size: 13 residues. Here the CDR3 reads CASSLDSLNEQFF. The CDR3 DNA reads TGTGCCAGCAGCTTGGACAGTTTAAATGAGCAGTTCTTC.

CDR3 bases: TGTGCCAGCAGCTCAGGACTAGCCGAAGGCACAGATACGCAGTATTTT. Protein sequence: CASSSGLAEGTDTQYF. This chain uses TRBV5-8 with TRBJ2-3, with 8 bases aligning to TRBD2. J lost 1 base, V lost 3 bases, and 7 bases had no gene match. The CDR3 covers 16 residues. The germline V gene encodes CDR1 SGHTS and CDR2 YDEGEE. The whole variable domain, remainder taken from reference TRBV5-8 and TRBJ2-3, is EAGVTQSPTHLIKTRGQQATLRCSPISGHTSVYWYQQALGLGLQFLLWYDEGEERNRGNFPPRFSGRQFPNYSSELNVNALELEDSALYLCASSSGLAEGTDTQYFGPGTRLTVL.

The chain employs TRBV7-2 and TRBJ1-1, with 7 nucleotides matching TRBD1. This CDR3 region has 12 residues. Germline lookup yields CDR1 SGHTA and CDR2 FQGNSA. The trim removed 6 bases at V and 7 bases at J, leaving 5 bases unmatched. The CDR3, as DNA: TGTGCCAGCAGAACAGGGGTAGGTGAAGCTTTCTTT. It codes for CASRTGVGEAFF.

The chain has TRBV7-2 and TRBJ1-4; D is uncertain. From germline, CDR1 is SGHTA and CDR2 FQGNSA. The CDR3 is 13 amino acids. V lost 5 bases and J 1 base, leaving 5 bases between the germline ends. Here the CDR3 DNA reads TGTGCCAGCAGCCACGGAACTAATGAAAAACTGTTTTTT. It codes for CASSHGTNEKLFF.

This clone occurred many times. The V gene is TRBV14, the J gene TRBJ1-1; 7 bases map to TRBD1. Germline V CDR1 and CDR2: SGHDN, FVKESK. Germline trimming cut 0 bases from V and 3 bases from J; bases unmatched to any gene: 10. The CDR3 totals 17 residues. CDR3 sequence reads: CASSQDRIRQGHTEAFF. The DNA of the CDR3 is TGTGCCAGCAGCCAAGATCGGATACGACAGGGCCACACTGAAGCTTTCTTT.

J is TRBJ1-2 and V is TRBV7-9; 9 nucleotides match TRBD1. Trimming cost V 4 bases and J 4 bases; bases outside gene matches: 7. CDR1 is SEHNR, CDR2 FQNEAQ, per germline (reference sequence). The CDR3 totals 15 residues. Here the CDR3 reads CASSSTGGGVYGYTF. The CDR3 DNA follows: TGTGCCAGCAGCTCGACAGGGGGTGGGGTCTATGGCTACACCTTC.

Points on this clone: The sample contains more than one DNA sequence encoding this CDR3. The chain uses TRBV7-3 and TRBJ1-1, with TRBD1 matching 7 bases. The V gene end was trimmed by 5 bases and the J gene end by 4 bases; junction bases not matched to a gene: 4. CDR3 length: 13 residues. Germline CDR1 reads SGHTA; CDR2 reads FQGTGA. The CDR3 DNA is TGTGCCAGCAGCCTCCAGGGGGGCACTGAAGCTTTCTTT. This encodes CASSLQGGTEAFF.

The rearrangement links TRBV27 to TRBJ2-7; TRBD1 agrees at 7 bases. Germline V gives CDR1 MNHEY, CDR2 SMNVEV (reference sequence). The CDR3 covers 14 residues. With V trimmed by 4 bases and J by 0 bases, 3 bases remained unmatched. CDR3 sequence: CASSSTGSSYEQYV. The CDR3 coding sequence is TGTGCCAGCAGTTCGACAGGGAGCTCCTACGAGCAGTACGTC.

This chain connects TRBV23-1 to TRBJ2-7; 7 positions match TRBD1. TRBV23-1 counts as an open reading frame of uncertain function. After removal of 2 bases from V and 3 bases from J, the junction contained 16 bases not matched to a gene. The CDR3 covers 18 residues. The CDR3 DNA reads as TGCGCCAGCAGTCAACAAGGGGGCGCCCGGGCTGACTTCTACGAGCAGTACTTC. It translates to CASSQQGGARADFYEQYF.

There are a few counts of this clone. This chain joins TRBV9 and TRBJ1-1; D is unclear. Trimming took 0 bases from V and 2 from J, leaving 8 bases between them. The CDR3 spans 14 residues. Germline loops: CDR1 SGDLS, CDR2 YYNGEE. The CDR3: CASSVVPRNTEAFF. CDR3 DNA: TGTGCCAGCAGCGTAGTCCCCAGAAACACTGAAGCTTTCTTT.

Points on this clone: This specimen includes other DNA sequences encoding the same CDR3. The V and J genes are TRBV19 and TRBJ1-1; D gene ambiguous. Trimming removed 6 bases at V and 2 bases at J, with 10 bases between. The germline CDR1 and CDR2 sequences are LNHDA and SQIVND (reference sequence). This CDR3 contains 13 residues. The CDR3 nucleotides are TGTGCCAGTAGCCGGACTGTCAACACTGAAGCTTTCTTT. It specifies CASSRTVNTEAFF.

V gene TRBV6-2 or TRBV6-3 combines with J gene TRBJ2-3; 10 bases align to TRBD1. Trimming at V came to 3 bases and at J to 5 bases, leaving 2 bases not matched to a gene. Germline CDR1 and CDR2: MNHEY and SVGEGT. The CDR3 covers 14 residues. The CDR3 DNA sequence: TGTGCCAGCAGTTATAGGGACAGGGGAGATACGCAGTATTTT. Protein product: CASSYRDRGDTQYF.

The chain links TRBV6-6 to TRBJ1-2; the D is unclear. The CDR3 runs to 13 residues. Trimming cost V 6 bases and J 6 bases, with 14 bases left between them. The germline CDR1 and CDR2 sequences are MNHNY and SVGAGI (reference sequence). The CDR3 loop reads CASSPGVGHGYTF. The DNA for the CDR3 is TGTGCCAGCAGCCCCGGGGTAGGACATGGCTACACCTTC.

The CDR3 reads CASSLTPLGGVNYGYTF. Here the CDR3 DNA reads TGTGCCAGCAGCTTAACCCCCCTCGGGGGAGTGAACTATGGCTACACCTTC. The chain joins TRBV7-8 to TRBJ1-2; D is possibly TRBD1 (5 bases). The V and J ends lost 2 bases and 2 bases respectively, with 18 bases between them. Per germline, CDR1 SGHVS and CDR2 FQNEAQ. This CDR3 is built from 17 residues.

The rearrangement links TRBV6-5 to TRBJ2-5; 9 bases are a match to TRBD2. Germline V lookup: CDR1 MNHEY, CDR2 SVGAGI. J gave up 6 bases and V 2 bases, and 4 bases lay outside the gene matches. The length of the CDR3 is 14 residues. This CDR3 reads CASSYVAGEKTQYF. The CDR3 bases are TGTGCCAGCAGTTACGTAGCGGGAGAAAAGACCCAGTACTTC.

The chain combines TRBV20-1 with TRBJ2-7, with 8 bases identical to TRBD1. The CDR3 is 13 amino acids. The germline V gene encodes CDR1 DFQATT and CDR2 SNEGSKA (reference sequence). J was trimmed by 7 bases and V by 3 bases; bases with no gene match: 8. DNA for the CDR3: TGCAGTGCTAGTCCGACAGGGGTAGGGGAGCAGTACTTC. Protein product: CSASPTGVGEQYF.

The rearrangement uses TRBV19 and TRBJ1-2; TRBD1 agrees at 8 bases. This CDR3 spans 14 amino acids. Germline assignment: CDR1 LNHDA and CDR2 SQIVND (reference sequence). The junction had 8 bases not matched to a gene; V was cut back by 10 bases and J by 1 base. Here the CDR3 reads CATRPTGGNYGYTF. CDR3 DNA sequence: TGTGCCACCCGCCCCACAGGGGGTAACTATGGCTACACCTTC.